These T cell receptor beta chains were read from a single sample in a study of neurological immune-mediated disorders. TCRdb used MiXCR to reprocess the 5' RACE reads, holding one entry per CDR3 protein. The table has under 70,000 distinct CDR3 sequences, around 3.4% seen once. The sequenced sample was PBMCs. These receptors came from a woman in her 30s with multiple sclerosis. Both conserved end residues are part of each CDR3. The D gene is left open where the match is weak. Expanded clones get a size class; other rows say once, few or many, or leave the size out.

TRBD1,TRBV5-1,many,CASSLGTGLGYTF
.,TRBV3-1,few,CASSQGLGANTEAFF
.,TRBV7-8,many,CASSFGVGLYNEQFF
.,TRBV20-1,many,CSAGVGGALSAFF
.,TRBV5-1,many,CASSLAAGELFF
TRBD1,TRBV12-3/TRBV12-4,many,CASSRGGNNSPLHF
TRBD2,TRBV7-2,many,CASAGGGKNEQFF
TRBD1,TRBV10-3,many,CASGTGFPNEQYF
.,TRBV19,.,CASRYGAAGANVLTF
.,TRBV9,many,CASMGLGNTIYF
TRBD2,TRBV6-2/TRBV6-3,many,CASSSRLAGGTGELFF
.,TRBV3-1,many,CASSPPRGRVGYTF
.,TRBV20-1,few,CSARPQGSSGAKVLTF
TRBD2,TRBV7-2,many,CASSLGRGKETQYF
TRBD2,TRBV3-1,.,CASSQATGGTHPYEQYF
TRBD2,TRBV12-3/TRBV12-4,many,CASTERGSNEQFF
.,TRBV19,many,CASKVGLGYTF
TRBD1,TRBV28,many,CASSSILGTGAYEQYF
TRBD1,TRBV20-1,many,CSARRDSNQPQHF
TRBD1,TRBV15,many,CATSRVWDRSAFF
.,TRBV12-3/TRBV12-4,many,CASNITPVGTQYF
TRBD2,TRBV7-9,many,CASSLQISPLAGKQYF
TRBD1,TRBV19,many,CASTPTGGVGTQYF
TRBD1,TRBV7-2,many,CASSFDRVGEQYF
.,TRBV29-1,.,CSVERADTQYF
TRBD2,TRBV12-3/TRBV12-4,many,CASSYLSGRSTDTQYF